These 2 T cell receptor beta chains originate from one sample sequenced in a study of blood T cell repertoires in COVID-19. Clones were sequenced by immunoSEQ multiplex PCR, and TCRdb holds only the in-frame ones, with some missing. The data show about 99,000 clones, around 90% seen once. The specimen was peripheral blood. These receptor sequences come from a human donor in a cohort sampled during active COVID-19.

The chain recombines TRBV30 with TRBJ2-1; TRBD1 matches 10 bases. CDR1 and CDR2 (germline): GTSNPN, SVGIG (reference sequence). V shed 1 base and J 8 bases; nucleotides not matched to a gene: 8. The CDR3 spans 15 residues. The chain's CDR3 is CAWSGQGARNHEQFF. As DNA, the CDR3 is TGTGCCTGGAGTGGACAGGGGGCGCGGAACCATGAGCAGTTCTTC.

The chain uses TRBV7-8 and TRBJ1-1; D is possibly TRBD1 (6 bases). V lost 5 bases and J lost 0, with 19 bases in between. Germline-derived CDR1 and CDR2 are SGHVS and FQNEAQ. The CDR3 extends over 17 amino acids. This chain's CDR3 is CASSARGGSPLNTEAFF. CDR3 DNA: TGTGCCAGCAGCGCGCGAGGGGGAAGTCCCTTGAACACTGAAGCTTTCTTT.